This TCR beta chain was sequenced for a study of sequential checkpoint blockade in melanoma. In the case of this clone: One end of the junction is discordant with germline, which a read error may explain.

Documented treatment: randomized to nivolumab then ipilimumab (arm A) or the reverse (arm B). From thawed PBMCs, live CD3+CD8+ cells negative for CD19 and CD56 were sorted. From germline, CDR1 is SGDLS and CDR2 YYNGEE. The CDR3 runs to 18 residues. Profiling relied on immunoSEQ multiplex PCR, and the TCRdb table lists in-frame clones only, not all of them. The table records around 6,000 clones, around 57% of them present only once. The chain has TRBV9 and TRBJ1-3, with a weak D call TRBD1 (6 bases). The specimen was CD8+ T cells sorted from blood (inferred from file names), collected from a patient given nivolumab and ipilimumab in sequence. The source of this sequence is a human donor with melanoma. The CDR3 coding sequence is TGTGTCAGCAGCCCCTCTCTTACGGTAGGGGGGGCTGGAAACACCATATATTTT. Its translation: CVSSPSLTVGGAGNTIYF.